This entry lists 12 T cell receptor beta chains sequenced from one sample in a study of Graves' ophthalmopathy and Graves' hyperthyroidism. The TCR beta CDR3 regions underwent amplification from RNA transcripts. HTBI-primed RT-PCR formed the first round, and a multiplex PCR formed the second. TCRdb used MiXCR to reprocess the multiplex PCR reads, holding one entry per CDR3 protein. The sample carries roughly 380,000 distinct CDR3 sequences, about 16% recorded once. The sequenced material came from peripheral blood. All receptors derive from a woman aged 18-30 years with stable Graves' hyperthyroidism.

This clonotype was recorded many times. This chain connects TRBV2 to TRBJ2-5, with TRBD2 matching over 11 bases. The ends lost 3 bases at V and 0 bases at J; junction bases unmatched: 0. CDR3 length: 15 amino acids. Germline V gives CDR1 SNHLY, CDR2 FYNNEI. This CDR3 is CASSETSGNQETQYF. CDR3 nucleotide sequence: TGTGCCAGCAGTGAGACTAGCGGGAACCAAGAGACCCAGTACTTC.

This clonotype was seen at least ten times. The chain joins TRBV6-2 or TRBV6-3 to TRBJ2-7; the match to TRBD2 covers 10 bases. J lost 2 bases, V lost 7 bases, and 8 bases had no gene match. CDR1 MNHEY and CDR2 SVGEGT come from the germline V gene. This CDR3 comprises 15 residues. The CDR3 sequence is CASMQLAGVTYEQYF. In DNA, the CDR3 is TGTGCCAGCATGCAGCTAGCGGGGGTGACCTACGAGCAGTACTTC.

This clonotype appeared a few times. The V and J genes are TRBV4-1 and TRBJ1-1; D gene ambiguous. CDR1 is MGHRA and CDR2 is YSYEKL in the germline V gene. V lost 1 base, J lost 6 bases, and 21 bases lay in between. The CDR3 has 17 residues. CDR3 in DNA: TGCGCCAGCAGCCAAGGGACCTACGAGACAAGGAGGGCTGAAGCTTTCTTT. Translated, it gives CASSQGTYETRRAEAFF.

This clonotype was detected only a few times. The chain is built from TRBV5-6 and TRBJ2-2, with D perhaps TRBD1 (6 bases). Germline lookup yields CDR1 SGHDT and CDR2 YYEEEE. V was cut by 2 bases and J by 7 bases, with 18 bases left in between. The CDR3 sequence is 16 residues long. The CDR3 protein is CASSFGGDGGRGELFF. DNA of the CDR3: TGTGCCAGCAGCTTTGGAGGCGATGGGGGCCGCGGGGAGCTGTTTTTT. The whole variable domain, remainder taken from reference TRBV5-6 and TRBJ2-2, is DAGVTQSPTHLIKTRGQQVTLRCSPKSGHDTVSWYQQALGQGPQFIFQYYEEEERQRGNFPDRFSGHQFPNYSSELNVNALLLGDSALYLCASSFGGDGGRGELFFGEGSRLTVL.

Written as DNA, the CDR3 is TGTGCCTGGAGTGCCAGCTATGGCTACACCTTC. This encodes CAWSASYGYTF. The chain has TRBV30 and TRBJ1-2; D not resolved. Trimming removed 1 base from V and 4 bases from J, with 4 bases in between. The CDR3 length is 11 residues. Germline V gene data show CDR1 as GTSNPN and CDR2 as SVGIG (reference sequence).

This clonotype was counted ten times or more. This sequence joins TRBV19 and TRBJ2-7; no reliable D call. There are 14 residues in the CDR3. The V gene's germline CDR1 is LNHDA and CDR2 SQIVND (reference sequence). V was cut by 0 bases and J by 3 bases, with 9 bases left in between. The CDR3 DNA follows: TGTGCCAGTAGTATAGAACCGGGTGGCTACGAGCAGTACTTC. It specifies CASSIEPGGYEQYF.

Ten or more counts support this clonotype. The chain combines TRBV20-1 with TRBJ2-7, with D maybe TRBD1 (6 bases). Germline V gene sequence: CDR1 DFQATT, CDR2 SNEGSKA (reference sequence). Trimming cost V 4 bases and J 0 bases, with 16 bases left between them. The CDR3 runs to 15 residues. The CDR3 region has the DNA TGCAGTGCTACCCCAGGGGCTATAAGCTCCTACGAGCAGTACTTC. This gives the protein CSATPGAISSYEQYF.

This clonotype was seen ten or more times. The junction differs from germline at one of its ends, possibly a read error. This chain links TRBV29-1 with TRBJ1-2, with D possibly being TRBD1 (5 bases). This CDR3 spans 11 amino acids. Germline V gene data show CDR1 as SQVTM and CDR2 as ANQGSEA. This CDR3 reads CSVERSGRHSF. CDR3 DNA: TGCAGCGTTGAAAGGTCGGGGCGCCACTCCTTC.

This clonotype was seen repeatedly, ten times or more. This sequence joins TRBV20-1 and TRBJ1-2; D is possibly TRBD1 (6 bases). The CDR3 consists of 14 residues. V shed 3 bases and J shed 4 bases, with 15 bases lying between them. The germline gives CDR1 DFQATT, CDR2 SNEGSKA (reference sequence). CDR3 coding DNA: TGCAGTGCTAGGGGATCAGGGGATGGCTATGGCTACACCTTC. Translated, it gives CSARGSGDGYGYTF.

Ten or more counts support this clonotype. Here the CDR3 DNA reads TGTGCCAGTAGTGCGGCAGGGGTTGAGACCCAGTACTTC. Its protein product is CASSAAGVETQYF. V gene TRBV19 combines with J gene TRBJ2-5; D is perhaps TRBD1 (6 bases). Trimming took off 5 bases at V and 5 bases at J, with 12 bases between the two ends. Germline V lookup: CDR1 LNHDA, CDR2 SQIVND (reference sequence). This CDR3 has 13 residues.

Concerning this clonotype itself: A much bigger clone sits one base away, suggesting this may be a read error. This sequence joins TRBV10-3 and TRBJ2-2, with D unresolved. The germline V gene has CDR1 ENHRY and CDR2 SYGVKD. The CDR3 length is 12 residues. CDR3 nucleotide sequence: TGTGCCATCGGGCTCCTTACCGAGGAGCTGTTTTTT. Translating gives CAIGLLTEELFF.

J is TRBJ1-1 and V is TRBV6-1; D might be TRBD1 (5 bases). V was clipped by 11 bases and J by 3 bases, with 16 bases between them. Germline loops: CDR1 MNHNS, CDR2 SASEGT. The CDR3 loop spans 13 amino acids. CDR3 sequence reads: CAATGRGDTEAFF. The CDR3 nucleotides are TGTGCCGCAACGGGCCGGGGGGACACTGAAGCTTTCTTT.